One sample yielded the 16 T cell receptor beta chains listed below, sequenced in a study of shared clonotypes between healthy human individuals (dated by TCRdb to 2020 to 2021). The library was obtained by the immunoSEQ multiplex PCR assay. TCRdb retrieved this table from immuneACCESS and kept in-frame rearrangements only. Not all clones are present; in checked studies, unresolved V genes account for under half, and no reason is known for the remainder. The sample table records over a million clones; about 77% of these occur just once. Approximately 1.5% of the sample lies in the top ten. Specimen: memory CD4+ T cells sorted from blood. The meaning of the sample's cell subset or site label: CD45RA-negative fraction. These receptors all stem from a man aged 18 to 30 in good health.

The chain joins TRBV30 to TRBJ2-3; 7 positions agree with TRBD1. V lost 4 bases, J lost 3 bases, and 7 bases stayed unmatched. CDR1 and CDR2 from the germline V gene are GTSNPN and SVGIG (reference sequence). The CDR3 length is 14 residues. CDR3 loop: CAWNWGTETDTQYF. The CDR3 DNA follows: TGTGCCTGGAATTGGGGGACAGAAACAGATACGCAGTATTTT.

The CDR3 protein is CASSPRGVANYGYTF. CDR3 coding DNA: TGTGCCAGCAGTCCCAGGGGCGTCGCTAACTATGGCTACACCTTC. The V and J genes are TRBV6-6 and TRBJ1-2; weak D call: TRBD1 (6 bases). This CDR3 has 15 residues. CDR1 and CDR2 from the germline V gene are MNHNY and SVGAGI (reference sequence). Trimming removed 5 bases from V and 0 bases from J, with 13 bases in between.

V and J are TRBV9 and TRBJ2-3, with D tentatively TRBD1 or TRBD2 (5 bases each). CDR1 is SGDLS and CDR2 is YYNGEE in the germline V gene. The CDR3 has 16 residues. Trimming took off 3 bases at V and 1 base at J, with 15 bases between the two ends. The chain's CDR3 is CASSALTGAGTDTQYF. DNA of the CDR3: TGTGCCAGCAGCGCCCTTACCGGGGCGGGCACAGATACGCAGTATTTT. Filled out from reference TRBV9 and TRBJ2-3, the complete variable domain reads DSGVTQTPKHLITATGQRVTLRCSPRSGDLSVYWYQQSLDQGLQFLIQYYNGEERAKGNILERFSAQQFPDLHSELNLSSLELGDSALYFCASSALTGAGTDTQYFGPGTRLTVL.

The chain links TRBV7-9 to TRBJ2-1; 8 nucleotides align to TRBD2. Looked up from germline, CDR1 is SEHNR and CDR2 is FQNEAQ (reference sequence). V lost 5 bases to trimming and J lost 0 bases; unmatched junction nucleotides: 6. The CDR3 contains 16 residues. The CDR3 here is CASSPRAGVSYNEQFF. The CDR3 nucleotides are TGTGCCAGCAGCCCGAGAGCGGGAGTCTCCTACAATGAGCAGTTCTTC.

V gene TRBV5-1 combines with J gene TRBJ2-7, with TRBD1 as a possible D gene (5 bases). V was trimmed by 7 bases and J by 2 bases, leaving 16 bases between them. Germline lookup yields CDR1 SGHRS and CDR2 YFSETQ. This CDR3 is built from 14 residues. CDR3 in amino acids: CASGPTAGTYEQYF. For the CDR3, the DNA is TGCGCCAGCGGCCCAACGGCAGGGACCTACGAGCAGTACTTC.

This clone was found a few times. DNA of the CDR3: TGTGCCTGGGCCCCCAAACAGGGCTACGAGCAGTACTTC. The encoded protein is CAWAPKQGYEQYF. The V call is TRBV30, the J call TRBJ2-7; a possible D gene is TRBD1 (6 bases). Germline CDR1 is GTSNPN and CDR2 is SVGIG (reference sequence). V was shortened by 5 bases and J by 3 bases, with 14 bases between the two germline ends. This CDR3 has 13 residues.

This rearrangement joins TRBV19 to TRBJ2-1; D may be TRBD1 or TRBD2 (5 bases each). The V gene lost 8 bases and the J gene lost 5 bases, with 13 bases spanning the gap. Germline V gives CDR1 LNHDA, CDR2 SQIVND (reference sequence). The CDR3 covers 13 residues. The CDR3 bases are TGTGCCAGTCTCCCTACGGGGCACAATGAGCAGTTCTTC. Translated: CASLPTGHNEQFF.

The rearrangement joins TRBV30 to TRBJ1-2, with 7 bases aligning to TRBD1. This CDR3 is built from 13 residues. The germline CDR1 and CDR2 sequences are GTSNPN and SVGIG (reference sequence). The V segment lost 4 bases and the J segment 4 bases; nucleotides outside the gene matches: 6. CDR3 residues: CAWNGQASYGYTF. As DNA, the CDR3 is TGTGCCTGGAACGGACAGGCTAGCTATGGCTACACCTTC.

The chain combines TRBV10-3 with TRBJ2-1; TRBD1 is a possible D gene (5 bases). Trimming pared 5 bases from V and 10 bases from J, leaving 15 bases between. This CDR3 has 13 residues. Germline CDR1 ENHRY, CDR2 SYGVKD. CDR3 sequence reads: CAISPVSGNEQFF. The CDR3 DNA sequence: TGTGCCATCAGTCCGGTTTCAGGGAACGAGCAGTTCTTC.

The chain couples TRBV27 to TRBJ2-2, with 7 nucleotides matching TRBD2. V was pared by 5 bases and J by 5 bases, with 14 bases of the junction left unmatched. CDR3 size: 17 residues. The germline CDR1 and CDR2 sequences are MNHEY and SMNVEV (reference sequence). DNA for the CDR3: TGTGCCAGCAGTCAGACAACTAGCGCCCACAGAACCGGGGAGCTGTTTTTT. Translating it yields CASSQTTSAHRTGELFF.

Remarks on this clone: Other DNA sequences within the sample encode an identical CDR3. This rearrangement joins TRBV15 to TRBJ1-5; tentatively, D is TRBD1 (6 bases). Trimming pared 0 bases from V and 5 bases from J, leaving 11 bases between. From germline, CDR1 is LNHNV and CDR2 YYDKDF (reference sequence). The CDR3 runs 15 residues. Here the CDR3 DNA reads TGTGCCACCAGCAGAGATTGGGGGGGCGATCAGCCCCAGCATTTT. The encoded protein is CATSRDWGGDQPQHF.

The rearrangement uses TRBV7-8 and TRBJ2-5, with 10 bases that match TRBD2. After removal of 0 bases from V and 10 bases from J, the junction contained 8 bases not matched to a gene. Germline V gene lookup returns CDR1 SGHVS and CDR2 FQNEAQ. The CDR3 runs 15 residues. The CDR3 sequence is CASSLAQASGSGQYF. CDR3 DNA sequence: TGTGCCAGCAGCTTAGCGCAGGCTAGCGGGAGTGGCCAGTACTTC.

This clone qualifies as medium-sized. The sample contains more than one DNA sequence encoding this CDR3. This chain connects TRBV30 to TRBJ1-1; D unresolved. Germline CDR1 reads GTSNPN; CDR2 reads SVGIG (reference sequence). The CDR3 consists of 12 residues. V dropped 2 bases and J dropped 1 base, with 5 bases sitting between them. Here the CDR3 DNA reads TGTGCCTGGAGTCGACAGAACACTGAAGCTTTCTTT. Translated: CAWSRQNTEAFF.

The chain links TRBV5-1 to TRBJ2-5, with 11 bases fitting TRBD2. The CDR3 extends over 14 amino acids. Germline V gene sequence: CDR1 SGHRS, CDR2 YFSETQ. With 9 bases clipped from V and 0 bases from J, the junction kept 4 bases outside the gene matches. The CDR3 reads CATSLAGDQETQYF. DNA for the CDR3: TGCGCCACTTCACTAGCGGGGGACCAAGAGACCCAGTACTTC.

The chain is built from TRBV19 and TRBJ2-3; TRBD1 matches 7 bases. Germline V gene lookup returns CDR1 LNHDA and CDR2 SQIVND (reference sequence). There are 13 residues in the CDR3. Losses at the gene ends were 6 bases for V and 2 bases for J; bases not matched to a gene: 2. CDR3 amino acids: CASRRGLTDTQYF. The CDR3 DNA follows: TGTGCCAGTAGAAGGGGGCTCACAGATACGCAGTATTTT.

The chain joins TRBV6-1 to TRBJ1-4; D may be TRBD1 (5 bases). V was pared by 5 bases and J by 8 bases, with 18 bases between. Germline lookup yields CDR1 MNHNS and CDR2 SASEGT. This CDR3 is built from 15 residues. Written as DNA, the CDR3 is TGTGCCAGCAGTATCGGGCTGGGGGAAATGGAAAAACTGTTTTTT. This codes for CASSIGLGEMEKLFF.